This is a list of T cell receptor beta chains from one sample in a study of cytomegalovirus exposure and HLA in healthy donors. Clones were sequenced by immunoSEQ multiplex PCR, and TCRdb holds only the in-frame ones, with some missing. The data show approximately 150,000 clones, roughly three quarters seen once. Input material: PBMCs. The receptor set was obtained from a male donor in good health and CMV-seronegative. Both conserved end residues are part of each CDR3. The order of the fields is D gene, CDR3 length, J gene, clone size, V gene, CDR3 protein, CDR3 DNA. A D gene is named only where the DNA matches it firmly. Size is stated for part of the rows, as once, few or many counts, or as a class when the clone is expanded.

>.|13|TRBJ1-1|few|TRBV29-1
CSVETGGNTEAFF
TGCAGCGTTGAAACAGGCGGGAACACTGAAGCTTTCTTT
>.|11|TRBJ1-5|.|TRBV20-1
CSAPDRKPQHF
TGCAGTGCTCCAGACAGAAAGCCCCAGCATTTT
>.|13|TRBJ2-2|.|TRBV9
CASSVATVGELFF
TGTGCCAGCAGCGTAGCTACCGTGGGGGAGCTGTTTTTT
>.|12|TRBJ2-5|.|TRBV7-2
CASSPLVETQYF
TGTGCCAGCAGCCCACTGGTAGAGACCCAGTACTTC
>.|13|TRBJ2-1|few|TRBV4-1
CASSQDIRNEQFF
TGCGCCAGCAGCCAAGATATCAGGAATGAGCAGTTCTTC
>TRBD1|16|TRBJ1-3|.|TRBV6-5
CASSYDRGGSGNTIYF
TGTGCCAGCAGCTACGACAGGGGCGGCTCTGGAAACACCATATATTTT
>.|13|TRBJ1-2|.|TRBV7-9
CASSPGGTTGYTF
TGTGCCAGCAGCCCTGGAGGGACTACTGGCTACACCTTC
>TRBD1|17|TRBJ2-1|.|TRBV28
CTTGQGVSWGAYNEQFF
TGTACTACGGGACAGGGTGTAAGCTGGGGGGCCTACAATGAGCAGTTCTTC
>TRBD2|17|TRBJ2-1|.|TRBV28
CASSFLGGGGYYNEQFF
TGTGCCAGCAGTTTCCTCGGCGGGGGGGGATACTACAATGAGCAGTTCTTC
>TRBD2|16|TRBJ2-3|.|TRBV7-8
CASSPRLAGGTDTQYF
TGTGCCAGCAGCCCAAGACTAGCGGGAGGCACAGATACGCAGTATTTT
>.|16|TRBJ2-1|.|TRBV7-2
CASSLAWGRGYNEQFF
TGTGCCAGCAGCTTAGCGTGGGGGCGGGGGTACAATGAGCAGTTCTTC
>TRBD1|14|TRBJ1-1|.|TRBV27
CASSTGGKNTEAFF
TGTGCCAGCAGTACAGGGGGCAAGAACACTGAAGCTTTCTTT
>.|14|TRBJ1-4|.|TRBV6-5
CASSYVGGNEKLFF
TGTGCCAGCAGTTACGTGGGAGGCAATGAAAAACTGTTTTTT
>.|13|TRBJ1-5|.|TRBV6-6
CASSSFSNQPQHF
TGTGCCAGCAGTTCTTTTTCTAATCAGCCCCAGCATTTT
>.|15|TRBJ2-7|.|TRBV7-6
CASSPTEDNSYEQYF
TGTGCCAGCAGCCCTACCGAAGACAACTCCTACGAGCAGTACTTC
>.|14|TRBJ2-5|.|TRBV4-3
CASSQGGQQETQYF
TGCGCCAGCAGCCAAGGAGGCCAACAAGAGACCCAGTACTTC
>.|14|TRBJ1-3|.|TRBV5-1
CASSSEGIGNTIYF
TGCGCCAGCAGCTCCGAGGGCATTGGAAACACCATATATTTT
>.|14|TRBJ1-5|few|TRBV28
CASWGTNFNQPQHF
TGTGCCAGCTGGGGGACAAATTTCAATCAGCCCCAGCATTTT
>.|12|TRBJ2-3|.|TRBV2
CASRSDRNTQYF
TGTGCCAGCAGATCGGACAGAAATACGCAGTATTTT
>TRBD1|16|TRBJ1-1|once|TRBV5-1
CASSLALDREKLEAFF
TGCGCCAGCAGCTTGGCCCTGGACAGGGAAAAACTTGAAGCTTTCTTT
>.|16|TRBJ2-7|once|TRBV27
CASRSTYATANYEQYF
TGTGCCAGCAGGTCCACGTATGCCACCGCTAACTACGAGCAGTACTTC
>TRBD2|15|TRBJ2-7|once|TRBV7-3
CASSPGGTSSYEQYF
TGTGCCAGCAGCCCTGGGGGGACTAGCTCCTACGAGCAGTACTTC
>TRBD1|18|TRBJ1-1|.|TRBV29-1
CSVETIRDRGRFTTEAFF
TGCAGCGTTGAGACAATCCGGGACAGGGGGCGTTTTACCACTGAAGCTTTCTTT
>TRBD2|16|TRBJ2-3|.|TRBV9
CASSSRGRDYSYTQYF
TGTGCCAGCAGCTCTCGAGGTCGGGACTACAGCTATACGCAGTATTTT
>.|14|TRBJ2-7|.|TRBV10-3
CAISERESSYEQYF
TGTGCCATCAGTGAGCGGGAGAGCTCCTACGAGCAGTACTTC
>TRBD1|14|TRBJ1-1|.|TRBV7-9
CASSLEGGITEAFF
TGTGCCAGCAGCTTAGAAGGGGGCATCACTGAAGCTTTCTTT
>.|19|TRBJ2-6|.|TRBV7-9
CASSLALGGFSSGANVLTF
TGTGCCAGCAGCTTAGCGTTAGGGGGTTTTAGCTCTGGGGCCAACGTCCTGACTTTC
>.|14|TRBJ1-1|.|TRBV7-9
CASSLLGGNTEAFF
TGTGCCAGCAGCTTACTCGGAGGGAACACTGAAGCTTTCTTT
>.|15|TRBJ1-5|.|TRBV5-8
CASGTDALRNQPQHF
TGTGCCAGCGGGACTGATGCTCTTCGGAATCAGCCCCAGCATTTT
>.|13|TRBJ2-2|.|TRBV5-6
CASSLGQTGELFF
TGTGCCAGCAGCTTGGGTCAAACCGGGGAGCTGTTTTTT